What follows describes a single TCR beta chain. The record originates from a study of control samples from healthy donors and cancer patients. Sequenced by immunoSEQ multiplex PCR; TCRdb stores in-frame clones only, minus some. The repertoire includes approximately 84,000 clones, roughly 78% of them detected once, and approximately 9.4% sits in the top ten. The source material was blood. This receptor was identified in an older woman in good health.

CDR3 bases: TGTGCCAGCAGCCAAGCGGCACTAGCGGGAGGAGTTTGGGGCGGGGGAGATACGCAGTATTTT. It yields the protein CASSQAALAGGVWGGGDTQYF. The chain is built from TRBV4-2 and TRBJ2-3; 12 bases align to TRBD2. The V segment lost 1 base and the J segment 5 bases; nucleotides outside the gene matches: 19. The V gene's germline CDR1 is LGHNA and CDR2 YNFKEQ. CDR3 length: 21 amino acids.